What follows are 12 T cell receptor beta chains derived from one specimen sequenced in a study of CD8 T cells in ankylosing spondylitis. Notes on the study in general: One TCR beta motif, made up of roughly eight highly homologous variants, appeared characteristic of ankylosing spondylitis blood.

No antigen has been assigned to these receptors. TCRdb re-called the 5' RACE reads through MiXCR, storing one row per CDR3 protein. The sample shows fewer than 550,000 distinct CDR3 sequences, approximately 5.3% of them seen only once. Material for sequencing was blood, either unsorted or a sorted T cell fraction (not recorded which). Receptor source: a male donor with ankylosing spondylitis.

This clonotype was recorded at least ten times. The chain links TRBV25-1 to TRBJ1-4; D is unresolved. The CDR3 has 12 amino acids. The V gene lost 8 bases and the J gene lost 1 base, with 5 bases spanning the gap. CDR1 MGHDK and CDR2 SYGVNS come from the germline V gene. The CDR3 nucleotides are TGTGCCAGCGAGTTAACTAATGAAAAACTGTTTTTT. Protein product: CASELTNEKLFF.

The gene calls are TRBV30 and TRBJ1-2, with D perhaps matching TRBD1 (5 bases). This CDR3 spans 14 amino acids. V was trimmed by 2 bases and J by 4 bases, leaving 14 bases between them. Germline V CDR1 and CDR2: GTSNPN, SVGIG (reference sequence). CDR3 DNA sequence: TGTGCCTGGAGTCTGCCAGGGAGACTCTATGGCTACACCTTC. Translating it yields CAWSLPGRLYGYTF.

This clonotype was observed at least ten times. V usage is TRBV29-1 and J usage is TRBJ2-1; 8 bases align to TRBD2. The CDR3 has 15 residues. Germline V CDR1 and CDR2: SQVTM, ANQGSEA. The V gene end was trimmed by 4 bases and the J gene end by 0 bases; junction bases not matched to a gene: 5. DNA of the CDR3: TGCAGCGTTGCAACTAGCGGATTCTCCTACAATGAGCAGTTCTTC. Its translation: CSVATSGFSYNEQFF.

This clonotype was found many times. V usage is TRBV28 and J usage is TRBJ1-6; D ambiguous. Trimming removed 6 bases from V and 0 bases from J, with 9 bases in between. Germline CDR1 reads MDHEN; CDR2 reads SYDVKM. The CDR3 is made up of 15 amino acids. CDR3 sequence: CASSKESSYNSPLHF. The CDR3 bases are TGTGCCAGCAGCAAGGAGAGCTCCTATAATTCACCCCTCCACTTT. Looking up the rest from reference TRBV28 and TRBJ1-6 gives the full variable domain: DVKVTQSSRYLVKRTGEKVFLECVQDMDHENMFWYRQDPGLGLRLIYFSYDVKMKEKGDIPEGYSVSREKKERFSLILESASTNQTSMYLCASSKESSYNSPLHFGNGTRLTVT.

In this sample, this clonotype turned up a few times. The chain has TRBV5-1 and TRBJ2-5; D call uncertain. The CDR3 extends over 13 amino acids. Between the trimmed V and J ends, which lost 1 base and 1 base, there was a span of 5 bases. Germline-derived CDR1 and CDR2 are SGHRS and YFSETQ. The CDR3 loop reads CASSLRPQETQYF. The CDR3 nucleotides read TGCGCCAGCAGCTTGCGACCCCAAGAGACCCAGTACTTC.

Ten or more counts support this clonotype. The chain has TRBV20-1 and TRBJ2-4; 9 bases align to TRBD2. The CDR3 runs 19 residues. In germline, CDR1 is DFQATT, CDR2 SNEGSKA (reference sequence). V lost 0 bases to trimming and J lost 4 bases; unmatched junction nucleotides: 16. The CDR3 DNA reads as TGCAGTGCTAGAGATCGCGTGAGCGGGAGGTTGCGAACTAAAAACATTCAGTACTTC. As protein: CSARDRVSGRLRTKNIQYF.

The V and J genes are TRBV30 and TRBJ2-2, with D unresolved. Trimming removed 2 bases at V and 0 bases at J, with 7 bases between. The CDR3 sequence is 14 residues long. Per the germline V gene, CDR1 is GTSNPN and CDR2 is SVGIG (reference sequence). As DNA, the CDR3 is TGTGCCTGGAGTCGTAACGCGAACACCGGGGAGCTGTTTTTT. Its protein product is CAWSRNANTGELFF. Complete variable domain (other parts from reference TRBV30 and TRBJ2-2): SQTIHQWPATLVQPVGSPLSLECTVEGTSNPNLYWYRQAAGRGLQLLFYSVGIGQISSEVPQNLSASRPQDRQFILSSKKLLLSDSGFYLCAWSRNANTGELFFGEGSRLTVL.

The sample holds many counts of this clonotype. The chain employs TRBV20-1 and TRBJ2-2; the D gene is possibly TRBD1 (6 bases). The germline V and J ends were trimmed by 4 bases and 7 bases, with 13 bases remaining between them. Germline CDR1 is DFQATT and CDR2 is SNEGSKA (reference sequence). This CDR3 is built from 13 residues. CDR3 DNA sequence: TGCAGTGCTAAACAGGGTGTGTTCGGGGAGCTGTTTTTT. Its translation is CSAKQGVFGELFF.

This clonotype has more than one count but fewer than ten. V and J are TRBV3-1 and TRBJ2-7, with D perhaps TRBD2 (5 bases). The V gene lost 4 bases and the J gene lost 6 bases, with 19 bases spanning the gap. The germline V gene has CDR1 LGHDT and CDR2 YNNKEL (reference sequence). This CDR3 comprises 15 residues. The CDR3 region is CASSPDYPPYREQYF. In nucleotides, the CDR3 is TGTGCCAGCAGCCCCGACTACCCCCCATATCGCGAGCAGTACTTC.

The sample holds many counts of this clonotype. The chain has TRBV5-1 and TRBJ1-5; D call uncertain. The CDR3 is 13 residues long. Germline V gene sequence: CDR1 SGHRS, CDR2 YFSETQ. V shed 3 bases and J shed 10 bases, with 14 bases lying between them. CDR3: CASSSDLGRPQHF. CDR3 coding DNA: TGCGCCAGCAGCTCGGATCTAGGGAGACCCCAGCATTTT.

This clonotype has ten or more counts. This chain uses TRBV20-1 with TRBJ1-2; TRBD1 matches 9 bases. Germline lookup yields CDR1 DFQATT and CDR2 SNEGSKA (reference sequence). The CDR3 sequence is 15 residues long. V dropped 6 bases and J dropped 6; count of bases not matched to a gene: 14. CDR3 coding DNA: TGCAGTGCCACTCCAAGACGACAGGGGGGGCATGGCTACACCTTC. This encodes CSATPRRQGGHGYTF.

This clonotype has ten or more counts. The chain uses TRBV5-1 and TRBJ2-7, with 8 bases identical to TRBD2. The ends lost 3 bases at V and 4 bases at J; junction bases unmatched: 6. Germline V gene sequence: CDR1 SGHRS, CDR2 YFSETQ. This CDR3 has 14 amino acids. The CDR3: CASSYLAGSYEQYF. The CDR3 DNA is TGCGCCAGCAGCTACTTAGCGGGGAGTTACGAGCAGTACTTC.